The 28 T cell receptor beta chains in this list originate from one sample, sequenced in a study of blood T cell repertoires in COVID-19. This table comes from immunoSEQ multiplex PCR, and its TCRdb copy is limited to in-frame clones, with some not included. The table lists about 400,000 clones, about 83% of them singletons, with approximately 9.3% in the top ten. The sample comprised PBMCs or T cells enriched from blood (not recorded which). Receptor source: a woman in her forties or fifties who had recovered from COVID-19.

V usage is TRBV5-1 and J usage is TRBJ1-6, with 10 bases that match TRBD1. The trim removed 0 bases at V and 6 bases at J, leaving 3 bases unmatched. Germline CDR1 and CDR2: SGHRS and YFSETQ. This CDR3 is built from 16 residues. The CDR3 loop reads CASSLGDRGSNSPLHF. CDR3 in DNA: TGCGCCAGCAGCTTGGGGGACAGGGGAAGTAATTCACCCCTCCACTTT.

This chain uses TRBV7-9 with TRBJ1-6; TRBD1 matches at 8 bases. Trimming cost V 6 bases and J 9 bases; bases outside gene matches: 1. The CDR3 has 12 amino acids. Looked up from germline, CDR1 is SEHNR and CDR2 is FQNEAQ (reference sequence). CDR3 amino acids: CASRTGGSPLHF. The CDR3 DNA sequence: TGTGCCAGCAGAACAGGGGGTTCACCCCTCCACTTT.

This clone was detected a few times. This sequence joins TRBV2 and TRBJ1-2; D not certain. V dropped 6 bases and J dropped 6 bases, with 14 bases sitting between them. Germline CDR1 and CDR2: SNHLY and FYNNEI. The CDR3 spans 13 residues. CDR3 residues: CASREGVVNGYTF. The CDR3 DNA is TGTGCCAGCAGGGAGGGCGTGGTAAATGGCTACACCTTC.

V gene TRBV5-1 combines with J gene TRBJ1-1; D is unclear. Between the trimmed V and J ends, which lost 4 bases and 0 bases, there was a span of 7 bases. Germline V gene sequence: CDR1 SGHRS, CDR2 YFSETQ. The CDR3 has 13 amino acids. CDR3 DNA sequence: TGCGCCAGCAGCGAGCCGATGAACACTGAAGCTTTCTTT. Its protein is CASSEPMNTEAFF.

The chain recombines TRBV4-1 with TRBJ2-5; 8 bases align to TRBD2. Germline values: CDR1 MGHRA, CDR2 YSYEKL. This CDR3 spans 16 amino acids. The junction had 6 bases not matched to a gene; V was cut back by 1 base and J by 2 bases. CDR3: CASSQVASGPQETQYF. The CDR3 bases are TGCGCCAGCAGCCAAGTCGCTAGCGGGCCTCAAGAGACCCAGTACTTC.

The CDR3 region is CASSQVANDPFIEAFF. CDR3 bases: TGTGCCAGCAGCCAAGTAGCGAATGACCCTTTCATTGAAGCTTTCTTT. The chain employs TRBV4-2 and TRBJ1-1; D ambiguous. The length of the CDR3 is 16 residues. Germline CDR1 reads LGHNA; CDR2 reads YNFKEQ. Trimming took 1 base from V and 7 from J, leaving 19 bases between them.

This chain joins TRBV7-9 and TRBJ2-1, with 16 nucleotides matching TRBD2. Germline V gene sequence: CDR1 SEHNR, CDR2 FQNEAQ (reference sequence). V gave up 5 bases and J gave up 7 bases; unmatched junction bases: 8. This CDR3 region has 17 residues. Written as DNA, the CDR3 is TGTGCCAGCAGCATAGGGACTAGCGGGGGGGCAAGGAATGAGCAGTTCTTC. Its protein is CASSIGTSGGARNEQFF.

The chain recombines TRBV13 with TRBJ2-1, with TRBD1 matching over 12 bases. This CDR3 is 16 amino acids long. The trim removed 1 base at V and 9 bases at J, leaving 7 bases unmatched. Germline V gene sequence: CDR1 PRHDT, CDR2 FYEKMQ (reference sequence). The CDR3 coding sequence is TGTGCCAGCAGCTTAGTCCCGGGACAGGGGGCGATTGAGCAGTTCTTC. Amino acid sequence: CASSLVPGQGAIEQFF.

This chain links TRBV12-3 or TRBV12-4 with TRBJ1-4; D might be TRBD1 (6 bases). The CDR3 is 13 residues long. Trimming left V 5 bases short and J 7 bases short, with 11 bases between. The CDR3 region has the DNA TGTGCCAGCAGTATCCTCAGGGGTGAAAAACTGTTTTTT. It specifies CASSILRGEKLFF.

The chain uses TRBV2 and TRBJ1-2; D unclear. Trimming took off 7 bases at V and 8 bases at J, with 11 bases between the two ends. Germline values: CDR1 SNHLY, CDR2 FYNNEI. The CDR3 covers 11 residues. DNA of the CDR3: TGTGCCAGCACCCAGGCTTACGGCTACACCTTC. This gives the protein CASTQAYGYTF.

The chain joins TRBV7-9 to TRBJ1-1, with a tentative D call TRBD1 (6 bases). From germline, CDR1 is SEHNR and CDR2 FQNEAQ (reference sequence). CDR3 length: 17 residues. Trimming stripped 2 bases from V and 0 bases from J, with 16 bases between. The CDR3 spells CASSLNAQGLMNTEAFF. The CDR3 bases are TGTGCCAGCAGCTTAAATGCACAGGGCCTAATGAACACTGAAGCTTTCTTT.

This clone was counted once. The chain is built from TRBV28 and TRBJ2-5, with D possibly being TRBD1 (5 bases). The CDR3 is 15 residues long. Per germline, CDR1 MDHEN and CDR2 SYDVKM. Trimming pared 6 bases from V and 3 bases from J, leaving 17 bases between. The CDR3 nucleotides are TGTGCCAGCAGATCGGACATTGGGTTGGAAGAGACCCAGTACTTC. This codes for CASRSDIGLEETQYF.

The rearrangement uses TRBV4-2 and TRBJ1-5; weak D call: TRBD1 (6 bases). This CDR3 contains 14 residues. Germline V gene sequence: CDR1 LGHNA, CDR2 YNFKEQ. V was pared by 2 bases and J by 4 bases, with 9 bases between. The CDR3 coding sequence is TGTGCCAGCAGCCAACAGGGGTATAATCAGCCCCAGCATTTT. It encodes CASSQQGYNQPQHF.

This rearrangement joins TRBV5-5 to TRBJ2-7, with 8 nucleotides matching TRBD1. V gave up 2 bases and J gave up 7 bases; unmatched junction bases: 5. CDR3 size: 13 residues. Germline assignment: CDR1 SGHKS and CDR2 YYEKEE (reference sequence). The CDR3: CASSFGTGGEQYF. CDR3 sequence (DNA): TGTGCCAGCAGCTTTGGGACAGGAGGAGAGCAGTACTTC.

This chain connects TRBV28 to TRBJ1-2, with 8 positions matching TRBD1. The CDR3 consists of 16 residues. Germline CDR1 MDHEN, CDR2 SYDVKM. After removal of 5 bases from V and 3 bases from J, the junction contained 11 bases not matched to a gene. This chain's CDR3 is CASSPGGTGGDYGYTF. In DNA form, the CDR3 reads TGTGCCAGCAGTCCCGGTGGTACAGGGGGGGACTATGGCTACACCTTC.

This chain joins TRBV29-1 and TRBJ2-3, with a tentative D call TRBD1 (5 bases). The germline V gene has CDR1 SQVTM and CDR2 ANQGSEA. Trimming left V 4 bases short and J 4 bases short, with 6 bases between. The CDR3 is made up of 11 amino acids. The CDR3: CSVAGSDTQYF. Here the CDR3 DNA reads TGCAGCGTTGCAGGGTCAGATACGCAGTATTTT.

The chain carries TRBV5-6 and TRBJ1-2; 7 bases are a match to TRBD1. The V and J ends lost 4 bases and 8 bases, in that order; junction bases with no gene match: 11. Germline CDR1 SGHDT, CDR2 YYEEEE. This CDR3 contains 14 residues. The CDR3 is CASSQPDRAFGYTF. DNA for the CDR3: TGTGCCAGCAGCCAGCCTGACAGGGCTTTCGGCTACACCTTC.

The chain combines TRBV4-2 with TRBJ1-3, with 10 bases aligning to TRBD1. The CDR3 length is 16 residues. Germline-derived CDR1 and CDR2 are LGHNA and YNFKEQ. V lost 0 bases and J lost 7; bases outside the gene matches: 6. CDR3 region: CASSQEWWDRGNTIYF. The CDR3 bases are TGTGCCAGCAGCCAAGAATGGTGGGACAGGGGTAACACCATATATTTT.

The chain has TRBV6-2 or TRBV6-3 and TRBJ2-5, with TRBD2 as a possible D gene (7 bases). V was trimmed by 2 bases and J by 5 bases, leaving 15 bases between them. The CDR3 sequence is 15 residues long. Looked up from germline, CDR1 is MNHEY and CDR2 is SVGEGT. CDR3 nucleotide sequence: TGTGCCAGCAGTTACCTAGGGAGGGGGATCGAGACCCAGTACTTC. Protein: CASSYLGRGIETQYF.

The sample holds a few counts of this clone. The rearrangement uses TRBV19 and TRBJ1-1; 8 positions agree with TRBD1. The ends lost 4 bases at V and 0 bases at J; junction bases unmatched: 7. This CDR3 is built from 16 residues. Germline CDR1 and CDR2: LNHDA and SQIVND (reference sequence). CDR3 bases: TGTGCCAGTAGTAAGGGCAGGGGGCGAGTGAACACTGAAGCTTTCTTT. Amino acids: CASSKGRGRVNTEAFF.

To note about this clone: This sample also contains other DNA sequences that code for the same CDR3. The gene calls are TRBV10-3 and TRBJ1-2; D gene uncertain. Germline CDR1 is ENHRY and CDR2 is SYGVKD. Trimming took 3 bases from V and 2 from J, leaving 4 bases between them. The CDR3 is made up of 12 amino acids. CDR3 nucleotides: TGTGCCATCAGTGATCAAAACTATGGCTACACCTTC. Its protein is CAISDQNYGYTF.

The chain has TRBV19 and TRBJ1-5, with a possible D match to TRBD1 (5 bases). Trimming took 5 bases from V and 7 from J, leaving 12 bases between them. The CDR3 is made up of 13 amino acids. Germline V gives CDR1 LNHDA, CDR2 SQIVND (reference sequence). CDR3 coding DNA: TGTGCCAGTAGTCTGCAGGGCGGCCAGCCCCAGCATTTT. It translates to CASSLQGGQPQHF.

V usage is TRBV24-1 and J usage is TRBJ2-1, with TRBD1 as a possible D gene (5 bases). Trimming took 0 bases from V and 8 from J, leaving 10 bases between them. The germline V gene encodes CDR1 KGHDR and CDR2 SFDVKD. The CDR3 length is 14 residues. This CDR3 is CATSDLRWGDEQFF. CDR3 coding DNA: TGTGCCACCAGTGATTTGCGTTGGGGCGATGAGCAGTTCTTC.

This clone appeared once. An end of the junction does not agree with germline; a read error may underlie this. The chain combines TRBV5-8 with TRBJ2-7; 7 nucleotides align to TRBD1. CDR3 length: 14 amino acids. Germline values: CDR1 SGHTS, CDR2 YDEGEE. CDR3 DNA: TGTGCCAGCCGGGACAGCCTTAGCTCCCACGAGCAGTACTTC. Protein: CASRDSLSSHEQYF.

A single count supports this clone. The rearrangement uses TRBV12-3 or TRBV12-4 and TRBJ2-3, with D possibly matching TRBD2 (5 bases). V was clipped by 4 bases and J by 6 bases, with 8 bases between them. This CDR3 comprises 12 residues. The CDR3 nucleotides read TGTGCCAGCAGTTCCCGGAGGGATACGCAGTATTTT. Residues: CASSSRRDTQYF.

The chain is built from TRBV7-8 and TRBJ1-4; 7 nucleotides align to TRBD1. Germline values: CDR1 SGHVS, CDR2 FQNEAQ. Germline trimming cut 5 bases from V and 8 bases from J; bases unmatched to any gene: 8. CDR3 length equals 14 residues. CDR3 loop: CASSLTGRSEKLFF. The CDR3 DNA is TGTGCCAGCAGCCTGACAGGGAGGAGCGAAAAACTGTTTTTT.

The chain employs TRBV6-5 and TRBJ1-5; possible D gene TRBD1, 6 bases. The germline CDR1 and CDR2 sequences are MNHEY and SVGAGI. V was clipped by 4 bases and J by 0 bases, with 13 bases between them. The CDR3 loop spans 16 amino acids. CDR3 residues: CASSLSARGSNQPQHF. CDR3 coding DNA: TGTGCCAGCAGTTTGTCTGCCAGGGGTAGCAATCAGCCCCAGCATTTT.

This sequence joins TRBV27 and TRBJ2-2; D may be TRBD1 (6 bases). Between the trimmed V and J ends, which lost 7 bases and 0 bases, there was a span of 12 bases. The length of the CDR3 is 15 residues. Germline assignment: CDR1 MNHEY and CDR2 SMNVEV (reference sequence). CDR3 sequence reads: CASTPDRTNTGELFF. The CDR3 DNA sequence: TGTGCCAGCACTCCTGACAGGACGAACACCGGGGAGCTGTTTTTT.